Described below is a single T cell receptor beta chain sequence and its context. Its cognate antigen is unknown. Primers included in the PCR were 60 Vbeta and 13 Jbeta primers. TCRdb keeps only in-frame clones here, not all; method: immunoSEQ multiplex PCR. The sample records hundreds of thousands of clones, over 80% being singletons. The length of the CDR3 is 16 residues. Trimming took 3 bases from V and 8 from J; bases not matched to a gene: 10. Germline V gene sequence: CDR1 SEHNR, CDR2 FQNEAQ (reference sequence). This record comes from a study of cytomegalovirus exposure and HLA in healthy donors. Study findings and constraints: Common viral pathogens were later found to be apparently linked to several of the most significant clusters. Further analysis, carried out later, found HLA-associated TCR beta chains more clonally expanded than equally common other chains. Roughly even sequencing depth across donors was the assumption behind the presence/absence analyses.

Sequenced sample: PBMCs. The rearrangement links TRBV7-9 to TRBJ1-2, with TRBD1 identical over 12 bases. The receptor was isolated from a boy aged 2 to 9 in good health and CMV-seronegative. CDR3 loop: CASSFSWGQGAEGYTF. CDR3 in DNA: TGTGCCAGCAGCTTCAGTTGGGGACAGGGGGCGGAGGGCTACACCTTC.